Listed here are 22 T cell receptor beta chains from one sample, sequenced in a study of T-cell reconstitution after alpha-beta-depleted transplantation in children. Construction of the TCRbeta library involved unique molecular identifiers. Each CDR3 protein is one row after TCRdb ran MiXCR on the PCR reads. The repertoire holds about 340,000 distinct CDR3 sequences, with 10% as singletons. Material: PBMCs from the stem cell graft donor, obtained from the stem cell graft. The source of these receptors is a human donor who donated a stem cell graft to a child with acute lymphoblastic leukemia.

This clonotype has ten or more counts. The chain links TRBV5-1 to TRBJ1-1; D not certain. Per germline, CDR1 SGHRS and CDR2 YFSETQ. The CDR3 has 14 residues. V lost 3 bases, J lost 1 base, and 10 bases lay in between. The CDR3 coding sequence is TGCGCCAGCAGCTCTTCTCAGACGAACACTGAAGCTTTCTTT. Amino acids: CASSSSQTNTEAFF.

This clonotype was counted a few times. This sequence joins TRBV5-1 and TRBJ1-6, with 8 bases matching TRBD1. Looked up from germline, CDR1 is SGHRS and CDR2 is YFSETQ. CDR3 size: 14 residues. Trimming took 5 bases from V and 7 from J; bases not matched to a gene: 5. The DNA for the CDR3 is TGCGCCAGCAGACTGGGACAGGAGAATTCACCCCTCCACTTT. This translates into CASRLGQENSPLHF.

This clonotype was counted only a few times. This chain joins TRBV28 and TRBJ2-1, with no clear D. The CDR3 is made up of 13 amino acids. Germline loops: CDR1 MDHEN, CDR2 SYDVKM. Trimming shortened V by 2 bases and J by 8 bases, and 10 bases separated the two germline ends. CDR3 in amino acids: CASSLQWIDEQFF. In DNA form, the CDR3 reads TGTGCCAGCAGTTTACAGTGGATCGATGAGCAGTTCTTC. Full variable domain (remainder filled in from reference TRBV28 and TRBJ2-1): DVKVTQSSRYLVKRTGEKVFLECVQDMDHENMFWYRQDPGLGLRLIYFSYDVKMKEKGDIPEGYSVSREKKERFSLILESASTNQTSMYLCASSLQWIDEQFFGPGTRLTVL.

This rearrangement joins TRBV5-5 to TRBJ2-1, with D hard to call. This CDR3 comprises 14 residues. Trimming stripped 3 bases from V and 8 bases from J, with 15 bases between. Germline CDR1 SGHKS, CDR2 YYEKEE (reference sequence). The CDR3 DNA reads as TGTGCCAGCAGCTCACTGACCGGCAGCGATGAGCAGTTCTTC. It codes for CASSSLTGSDEQFF. The whole variable domain, filled in from reference TRBV5-5 and TRBJ2-1, reads DAGVTQSPTHLIKTRGQQVTLRCSPISGHKSVSWYQQVLGQGPQFIFQYYEKEERGRGNFPDRFSARQFPNYSSELNVNALLLGDSALYLCASSSLTGSDEQFFGPGTRLTVL.

This clonotype has more than one count but fewer than ten. J is TRBJ2-1 and V is TRBV6-2 or TRBV6-3; 10 bases fit TRBD2. The germline CDR1 and CDR2 sequences are MNHEY and SVGEGT. V lost 3 bases, J lost 6 bases, and 8 bases stayed unmatched. The CDR3 sequence is 16 residues long. The CDR3, as DNA: TGTGCCAGCAGTTATCCTACTAGCGGGGCATTCAATGAGCAGTTCTTC. It encodes CASSYPTSGAFNEQFF.

Only a few counts were recorded for this clonotype. The rearrangement joins TRBV21-1 to TRBJ2-3; the D call TRBD1 from the table was never checked on the DNA. TRBV21-1 is tagged as a pseudogene. The CDR3 is 17 amino acids. The chain's CDR3 is CASARQGYSSSTDTQYF. CDR3 coding DNA: TGTGCCAGCGCTAGACAGGGATATTCATCTAGCACAGATACGCAGTATTTT.

This clonotype has just a few counts. V is TRBV4-3 and J is TRBJ2-1; TRBD1 aligns across 7 bases. The V gene end was trimmed by 1 base and the J gene end by 5 bases; junction bases not matched to a gene: 5. Germline V gene data show CDR1 as LGHNA and CDR2 as YSLEER. The length of the CDR3 is 15 residues. CDR3 protein: CASSQGGQRDNEQFF. CDR3 sequence (DNA): TGCGCCAGCAGCCAAGGGGGACAGCGCGACAATGAGCAGTTCTTC.

This clonotype came up many times. The rearrangement uses TRBV9 and TRBJ2-7; TRBD2 matches 12 bases. Trimming took 6 bases from V and 4 from J; bases not matched to a gene: 5. Germline V gene data show CDR1 as SGDLS and CDR2 as YYNGEE. CDR3 length: 14 residues. CDR3 sequence (DNA): TGTGCCAGCACTAGCGGGAGGGAGTCATACGAGCAGTACTTC. Its protein product is CASTSGRESYEQYF.

The sample holds a few counts of this clonotype. V is TRBV15 and J is TRBJ1-1, with 9 bases fitting TRBD1. V was pared by 0 bases and J by 1 base, with 3 bases of the junction left unmatched. Germline CDR1 and CDR2: LNHNV and YYDKDF (reference sequence). CDR3 size: 16 residues. CDR3: CATSRDWDRANTEAFF. The CDR3, as DNA: TGTGCCACCAGCAGAGATTGGGACAGGGCGAACACTGAAGCTTTCTTT.

The rearrangement joins TRBV6-1 to TRBJ1-1, with D maybe TRBD1 (5 bases). Germline values: CDR1 MNHNS, CDR2 SASEGT. Trimming pared 6 bases from V and 1 base from J, leaving 15 bases between. This CDR3 has 15 amino acids. CDR3 sequence: CASRPPPQGNTEAFF. The CDR3 DNA reads TGTGCCAGCAGGCCCCCCCCTCAGGGGAACACTGAAGCTTTCTTT.

This clonotype was detected only a few times. CDR3 in amino acids: CASSLAVAYYEQYF. The DNA for the CDR3 is TGCGCCAGCAGCTTGGCGGTGGCCTACTACGAGCAGTACTTC. The V and J genes are TRBV5-1 and TRBJ2-7, with D unresolved. V was pared by 0 bases and J by 3 bases, with 10 bases between. The CDR3 has 14 amino acids. Germline assignment: CDR1 SGHRS and CDR2 YFSETQ.

This clonotype was counted only a few times. The chain links TRBV12-3 or TRBV12-4 to TRBJ2-5; D gene ambiguous. The CDR3 contains 14 residues. V gave up 5 bases and J gave up 7 bases, with 17 bases separating them. CDR3 loop: CASSPRAVRVTQYF. Here the CDR3 DNA reads TGTGCCAGCAGTCCCCGGGCGGTTCGGGTGACCCAGTACTTC.

This clonotype has a handful of counts. This CDR3 reads CASSQGRASYNEQFF. DNA for the CDR3: TGTGCCAGCAGCCAAGGACGGGCGTCCTACAATGAGCAGTTCTTC. The gene calls are TRBV3-1 and TRBJ2-1; no definite D call. This CDR3 region has 15 residues. Germline loops: CDR1 LGHDT, CDR2 YNNKEL (reference sequence). Trimming left V 1 base short and J 1 base short, with 8 bases between.

The gene calls are TRBV7-7 and TRBJ2-5; perhaps TRBD2 as D (5 bases). In germline, CDR1 is SSHAT, CDR2 FNYEAQ (reference sequence). This CDR3 contains 13 residues. The CDR3 sequence: CATAPGLTETQYF. DNA for the CDR3: TGTGCTACCGCCCCGGGGTTGACGGAGACCCAGTACTTC.

Many counts were recorded for this clonotype. This chain links TRBV5-1 with TRBJ2-6; tentative D call: TRBD2 (5 bases). The CDR3 length is 15 residues. The V end was cut by 3 bases, the J end by 5 bases, with 12 bases between. Germline V gene sequence: CDR1 SGHRS, CDR2 YFSETQ. The CDR3 sequence: CASSSRGSRANVLTF. CDR3 nucleotides: TGCGCCAGCAGCTCCCGGGGTTCCAGGGCCAACGTCCTGACTTTC.

The V and J genes are TRBV27 and TRBJ2-7; 9 nucleotides align to TRBD1. The V gene end was trimmed by 1 base and the J gene end by 3 bases; junction bases not matched to a gene: 7. Germline loops: CDR1 MNHEY, CDR2 SMNVEV (reference sequence). This CDR3 is built from 16 residues. This chain's CDR3 is CASSLFAQGADYEQYF. As DNA, the CDR3 is TGTGCCAGCAGTTTATTCGCACAGGGGGCAGACTACGAGCAGTACTTC.

In regard to this clonotype: Compared with germline, one end of the junction differs, possibly owing to a read error. V usage is TRBV20-1 and J usage is TRBJ2-7; D unresolved. Germline V gives CDR1 DFQATT, CDR2 SNEGSKA (reference sequence). The length of the CDR3 is 16 residues. The CDR3 nucleotides read TGCAGTGCTAGAGGGGCCTCAGCGCCGAGAGGCTACGGGCAGTACTTC. Amino acids: CSARGASAPRGYGQYF.

There are a few counts of this clonotype. This rearrangement joins TRBV7-2 to TRBJ2-3; possible D gene TRBD2, 6 bases. Germline CDR1 is SGHTA and CDR2 is FQGNSA. V lost 1 base, J lost 2 bases, and 13 bases lay in between. The CDR3 consists of 16 residues. CDR3 residues: CASSLGRGSFTDTQYF. As DNA, the CDR3 is TGTGCCAGCAGCTTAGGGCGGGGTAGTTTCACAGATACGCAGTATTTT.

The rearrangement joins TRBV28 to TRBJ2-3, with a tentative D call TRBD2 (6 bases). Germline values: CDR1 MDHEN, CDR2 SYDVKM. V lost 3 bases and J lost 6, with 28 bases in between. This CDR3 is built from 19 residues. This CDR3 is CASSFSGFGSGLVGDTQYF. The CDR3 DNA follows: TGTGCCAGCAGTTTTTCCGGGTTTGGTAGCGGACTCGTCGGGGATACGCAGTATTTT.

This clonotype was counted a few times. CDR3 loop: CASSDRRTAWNEQFF. CDR3 nucleotides: TGTGCCAGCAGTGACAGGAGGACAGCCTGGAATGAGCAGTTCTTC. The rearrangement joins TRBV6-4 to TRBJ2-1, with D maybe TRBD1 (6 bases). This CDR3 has 15 residues. V lost 2 bases, J lost 7 bases, and 15 bases lay in between. Germline V gives CDR1 MRHNA, CDR2 SNTAGT.

J is TRBJ2-7 and V is TRBV20-1; 7 positions agree with TRBD2. CDR3 length: 15 residues. Germline CDR1 and CDR2: DFQATT and SNEGSKA (reference sequence). The V gene end was trimmed by 0 bases and the J gene end by 3 bases; junction bases not matched to a gene: 8. The chain's CDR3 is CSARDWRLADYEQYF. CDR3 nucleotide sequence: TGCAGTGCTAGAGATTGGCGGCTAGCGGACTACGAGCAGTACTTC.

The rearrangement links TRBV12-3 or TRBV12-4 to TRBJ2-7; no clear D. V was clipped by 2 bases and J by 2 bases, with 19 bases between them. This CDR3 region has 17 residues. The CDR3 is CASSLILTAPITYEQYF. DNA of the CDR3: TGTGCCAGCAGTTTAATATTAACAGCCCCTATTACCTACGAGCAGTACTTC.